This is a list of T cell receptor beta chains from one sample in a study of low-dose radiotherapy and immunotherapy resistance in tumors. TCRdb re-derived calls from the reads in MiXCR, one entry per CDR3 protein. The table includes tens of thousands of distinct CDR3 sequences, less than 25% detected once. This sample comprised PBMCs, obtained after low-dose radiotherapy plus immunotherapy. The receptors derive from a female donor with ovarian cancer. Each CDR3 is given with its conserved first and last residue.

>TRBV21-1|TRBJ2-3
CASSKGRDREGDTQYF
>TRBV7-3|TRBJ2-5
CASSAGVVEETQYF
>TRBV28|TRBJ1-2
CASTRGWGVYGYTF
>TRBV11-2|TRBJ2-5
CASSPKGTSGGQETQYF
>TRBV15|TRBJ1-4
CATSIIGEKLFF
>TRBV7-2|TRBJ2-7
CASSSQGFSYEQYF
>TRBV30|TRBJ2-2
CAWTYGGTGELFF
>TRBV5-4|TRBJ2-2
CASSLAGTINTGELFF
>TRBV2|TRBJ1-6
CASSDLYNSPLHF
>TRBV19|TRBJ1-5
CANLTGHLNQPQHF
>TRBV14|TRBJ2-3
CATPTKGGCTDTQYF
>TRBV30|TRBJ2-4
CACRQAKNIQYF
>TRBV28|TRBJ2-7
CASSRAAYEQYF
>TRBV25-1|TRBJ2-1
CASSEYGGSSYNEQFF
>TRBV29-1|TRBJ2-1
CSVTIVYNEQFF
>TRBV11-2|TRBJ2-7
CASSPRTLVEQYF
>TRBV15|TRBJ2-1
CATSRGTGAVLNEQFF
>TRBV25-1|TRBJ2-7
CASSKSLSTPRAHYEQYF
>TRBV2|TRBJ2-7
CASRVARLVASDEQYF
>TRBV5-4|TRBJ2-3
CASSLKDRGADTQYF
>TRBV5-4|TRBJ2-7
CASSFGSYEQYF
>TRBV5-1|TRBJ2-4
CASSLAPTSGLSSNIQYF
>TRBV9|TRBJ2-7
CASSVGTGTHEQYF
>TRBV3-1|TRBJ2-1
CASSRSLTAYNEQFF
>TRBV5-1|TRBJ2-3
CASSRSYGDTQYF
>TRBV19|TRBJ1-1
CASSIDRISEAFF
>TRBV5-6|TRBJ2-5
CASNTGFEGETQYF
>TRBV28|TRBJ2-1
CATQLAGGHNEQFF
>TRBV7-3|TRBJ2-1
CASSLNPGNEQFF
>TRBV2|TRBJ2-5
CASSKDSGGAEETQYF
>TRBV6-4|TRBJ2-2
CASSLSGIGELFF
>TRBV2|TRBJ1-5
CASIEQPNQPQHF
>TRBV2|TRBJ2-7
CASRFQLGGSYEQYF
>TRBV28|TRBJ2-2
CASKKGASTGELFF
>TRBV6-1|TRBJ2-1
CATKSGTSGRVDEQFF
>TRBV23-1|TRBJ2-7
CASSHLSDHEQYF
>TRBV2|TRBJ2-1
CASRRLADEQFF
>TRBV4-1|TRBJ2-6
CASSQSGSGANVLTF
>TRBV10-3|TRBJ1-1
CAISAGATEAFF
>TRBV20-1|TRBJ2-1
CSPQDHNEQFF
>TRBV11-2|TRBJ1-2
CASRSFSGRSSGYTF
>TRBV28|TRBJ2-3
CASSGTSGGVTDTQYF
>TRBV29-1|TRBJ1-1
CSFYRENTEAFF
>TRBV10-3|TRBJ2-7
CAIRLDSYEQYF
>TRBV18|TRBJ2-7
CASSPRGNSYEQYF
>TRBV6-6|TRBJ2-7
CASSYEGYEQYF